This TCR beta chain was identified during a study of OX40 agonist ivuxolimab in advanced cancers. About the research overall: Treatment received earlier with anti-PD-1, anti-PD-L1 or anti-CTLA-4 agents was allowed, and more than 30% had some. Partial response was recorded in three patients: one hepatocellular carcinoma and two cutaneous melanoma cases. Overall study results and limits: Patients with a partial response at 0.1-3.0 mg/kg had among the lowest clonal expansion.

Details on this clone: Its antigen is unknown.

Libraries were prepared by immunoSEQ multiplex PCR; TCRdb keeps only in-frame clonotypes and omits some of them. In the table there are about 42,000 clones, approximately 83% of which are singletons. The sequenced sample was CD4+ or CD8+ T cells sorted from blood, obtained in a trial of the OX40 agonist ivuxolimab. The TCR originated in an adult with an advanced solid tumor such as melanoma, head and neck, liver or kidney cancer.

This chain's CDR3 is CSVRQGARETQYF. The DNA for the CDR3 is TGCAGCGTCCGACAGGGGGCGCGGGAGACCCAGTACTTC. The gene calls are TRBV29-1 and TRBJ2-5, with 10 bases identical to TRBD1. J lost 5 bases, V lost 6 bases, and 6 bases had no gene match. This CDR3 is built from 13 residues. Germline CDR1 and CDR2: SQVTM and ANQGSEA.